Listed here are 13 T cell receptor beta chains from one sample, sequenced in a study of blood T cells in healthy people across ages (dated by TCRdb to 2013 to 2016). The library relied on 5' RACE. TCRdb shows the sequencer as Illumina HiSeq 2500. A second PCR of roughly 7 to 11 cycles was performed with a sample-barcoded 5' primer and a J-beta primer mix. The raw public data were reprocessed by TCRdb itself: fastp quality trimming at Q25, MiXCR clonotype calling, in-frame beta chains only. CDR3 protein duplicates are merged, each entry listing the most common genes and DNA. Recorded for this sample are approximately 1.5 million distinct CDR3 sequences; roughly 43% of them occurred a single time. The ten largest make up about 4% of the sample. Sequenced material: blood. The receptors derive from a woman between 18 and 29 years old in good health.

In its sample, this clonotype was seen many times. This sequence joins TRBV29-1 and TRBJ1-5; tentatively, D is TRBD1 (6 bases). The CDR3 runs 12 residues. V lost 2 bases and J 9 bases, leaving 11 bases between the germline ends. CDR1 and CDR2 (germline): SQVTM, ANQGSEA. The CDR3 region has the DNA TGCAGCGTTGAAATAGGGGGTCCGCCCCAGCATTTT. The encoded protein is CSVEIGGPPQHF.

The sample holds one count of this clonotype. The chain uses TRBV6-1 and TRBJ2-1, with D perhaps matching TRBD2 (6 bases). The assigned J gene may be wrong: the sequence end matches TRBJ2-7 better. Germline CDR1 MNHNS, CDR2 SASEGT. The CDR3 totals 15 residues. The CDR3 loop reads CASSERGNSYNEQYF. The DNA of the CDR3 is TGTGCCAGCAGTGAACGGGGGAACTCCTACAATGAGCAGTACTTC.

This chain uses TRBV5-6 with TRBJ1-6; D perhaps matches TRBD1 (5 bases). The CDR3 extends over 16 amino acids. Trimming removed 0 bases from V and 2 bases from J, with 9 bases in between. Germline-derived CDR1 and CDR2 are SGHDT and YYEEEE. This CDR3 reads CASSLERGAYNSPLHF. In DNA, the CDR3 is TGTGCCAGCAGCTTGGAAAGGGGAGCCTATAATTCACCCCTCCACTTT.

This clonotype turned up a few times. The chain has TRBV29-1 and TRBJ2-5; possibly TRBD2 for D (6 bases). V shed 5 bases and J shed 5 bases, with 15 bases lying between them. Germline CDR1 is SQVTM and CDR2 is ANQGSEA. This CDR3 is 13 amino acids long. Here the CDR3 reads CSVLRGRPETQYF. The CDR3 bases are TGCAGCGTTCTTAGAGGGAGGCCTGAGACCCAGTACTTC.

This clonotype was found a few times. The rearrangement links TRBV7-2 to TRBJ1-6; possibly TRBD1 for D (5 bases). CDR1 and CDR2 (germline): SGHTA, FQGNSA. This CDR3 spans 15 amino acids. V lost 5 bases, J lost 3 bases, and 11 bases lay in between. The CDR3 region is CASSQGEGYNSPLHF. Here the CDR3 DNA reads TGTGCCAGCAGCCAAGGGGAAGGCTATAATTCACCCCTCCACTTT.

The chain couples TRBV28 to TRBJ1-5; 7 bases match TRBD1. This CDR3 contains 16 residues. After removal of 2 bases from V and 2 bases from J, the junction contained 6 bases not matched to a gene. The germline gives CDR1 MDHEN, CDR2 SYDVKM. CDR3 residues: CASSLGIGTGNQPQHF. CDR3 nucleotides: TGTGCCAGCAGTTTAGGAATCGGGACAGGCAATCAGCCCCAGCATTTT.

As concerns this clonotype: A read error may be the cause here, since a much bigger clone is one base away. The chain links TRBV5-1 to TRBJ2-1; TRBD2 matches 12 bases. This CDR3 is 17 amino acids long. Germline V gene data show CDR1 as SGHRS and CDR2 as YFSETQ. The CDR3, as DNA: TGCGCCAGCAGCTTGGGACTAGCGGGGGCTATTTACAGTGAGCAGTTCTTC. It encodes CASSLGLAGAIYSEQFF.

This CDR3 is CSAFLRSAYNEQFF. The CDR3 nucleotides are TGCAGTGCCTTTCTTAGGTCAGCCTACAATGAGCAGTTCTTC. The chain uses TRBV20-1 and TRBJ2-1, with D unresolved. CDR1 is DFQATT and CDR2 is SNEGSKA in the germline V gene (reference sequence). Deletions cut 6 bases from V and 2 bases from J, with 14 bases between. The CDR3 length is 14 residues.

This clonotype was counted only a few times. V and J are TRBV20-1 and TRBJ2-5, with a possible D match to TRBD1 (5 bases). Per the germline V gene, CDR1 is DFQATT and CDR2 is SNEGSKA (reference sequence). V was cut by 2 bases and J by 5 bases, with 12 bases left in between. The CDR3 runs 13 residues. CDR3 sequence (DNA): TGCAGTGCTAGACAGGGATTAGAGGAGACCCAGTACTTC. This encodes CSARQGLEETQYF.

Points on this clonotype: Relative to the germline gene, one junction end is altered; a read error may explain this. V usage is TRBV2 and J usage is TRBJ2-7, with D possibly being TRBD1 or TRBD2 (5 bases each). CDR3 size: 15 residues. Germline loops: CDR1 SNHLY, CDR2 FYNNEI. Here the CDR3 DNA reads TGTGCCAGCAGTGATCACCTAGCAGGGTCCTACGATCAGTACTTC. Protein: CASSDHLAGSYDQYF.

This clonotype was picked up a small number of times. This chain connects TRBV20-1 to TRBJ2-7; 8 bases align to TRBD1. Losses at the gene ends were 3 bases for V and 7 bases for J; bases not matched to a gene: 11. This CDR3 has 14 residues. The V gene's germline CDR1 is DFQATT and CDR2 SNEGSKA (reference sequence). CDR3 amino acids: CSARTDRGGNEQYF. The CDR3 DNA sequence: TGCAGTGCTAGGACCGACAGGGGTGGGAATGAGCAGTACTTC.

This clonotype came up a few times. Since a much larger clone is just one base distant, this may be a read error. CDR3 in amino acids: CASSLRGMITEAFF. The CDR3 nucleotides read TGTGCCAGCAGTTTAAGGGGAATGATCACTGAAGCTTTCTTT. The chain combines TRBV27 with TRBJ1-1; TRBD1 is a possible D gene (5 bases). The length of the CDR3 is 14 residues. From germline, CDR1 is MNHEY and CDR2 SMNVEV (reference sequence). V gave up 2 bases and J gave up 4 bases, with 11 bases separating them.

The rearrangement uses TRBV6-4 and TRBJ2-5; 10 nucleotides align to TRBD2. The germline V gene has CDR1 MRHNA and CDR2 SNTAGT. Germline trimming cut 3 bases from V and 11 bases from J; bases unmatched to any gene: 9. CDR3 size: 14 residues. The DNA for the CDR3 is TGTGCCAGCAGTGAGGCTAGCGGGGGCAATGAGCAGTACTTC. Translated, it gives CASSEASGGNEQYF.